One sample yielded the 22 T cell receptor beta chains listed below, sequenced in a study of cytomegalovirus exposure and HLA in healthy donors. Primers: 60 Vbeta forward and 13 Jbeta reverse. The data were produced by immunoSEQ multiplex PCR, yet TCRdb's version contains in-frame clones alone and is incomplete. The repertoire holds some 200,000 clones, with under 80% as singletons. Sequencing used PBMCs. The receptors come from a man aged 40-55 years in good health and CMV-seronegative.

J is TRBJ2-5 and V is TRBV5-1; 10 nucleotides agree with TRBD2. The ends lost 2 bases at V and 0 bases at J; junction bases unmatched: 4. Germline V gene sequence: CDR1 SGHRS, CDR2 YFSETQ. The CDR3 spans 16 residues. The CDR3 DNA is TGCGCCAGCAGCTTAATCGGACTAGCGGACCAAGAGACCCAGTACTTC. Translation: CASSLIGLADQETQYF.

The chain employs TRBV6-5 and TRBJ2-7, with 7 nucleotides matching TRBD1. The CDR3 sequence is 14 residues long. Trimming took 5 bases from V and 0 from J; bases not matched to a gene: 4. Germline CDR1 and CDR2: MNHEY and SVGAGI. The CDR3 nucleotides read TGTGCCAGCAGTACGACAGGGAGCTCCTACGAGCAGTACTTC. Translating gives CASSTTGSSYEQYF.

The chain uses TRBV19 and TRBJ1-2; D gene unclear. The germline V gene encodes CDR1 LNHDA and CDR2 SQIVND (reference sequence). V lost 3 bases to trimming and J lost 4 bases, with 15 bases between them. This CDR3 region has 15 residues. CDR3 in amino acids: CASSIAREGFYGYTF. The CDR3 DNA reads TGTGCCAGTAGTATCGCTCGGGAGGGATTCTATGGCTACACCTTC.

This clone was counted a few times. The rearrangement joins TRBV9 to TRBJ2-1, with D possibly TRBD2 on 5 matching bases. V was trimmed by 0 bases and J by 8 bases, leaving 12 bases between them. Per germline, CDR1 SGDLS and CDR2 YYNGEE. CDR3 length: 14 amino acids. CDR3 nucleotide sequence: TGTGCCAGCAGCGTAGCGGGAATCATTGATGAGCAGTTCTTC. Translation: CASSVAGIIDEQFF.

V and J are TRBV5-6 and TRBJ2-1; maybe TRBD1 (6 bases). Trimming shortened V by 4 bases and J by 0 bases, and 20 bases separated the two germline ends. The V gene's germline CDR1 is SGHDT and CDR2 YYEEEE. The CDR3 consists of 18 residues. CDR3 sequence: CASSRWDKPKSSYNEQFF. The CDR3 DNA reads TGTGCCAGCAGCCGATGGGACAAGCCGAAGAGCTCCTACAATGAGCAGTTCTTC.

This clone was seen more than once but under ten times. The chain carries TRBV15 and TRBJ2-5; D is perhaps TRBD1 (6 bases). Germline loops: CDR1 LNHNV, CDR2 YYDKDF (reference sequence). Trimming took 3 bases from V and 0 from J, leaving 14 bases between them. CDR3 length: 16 residues. The CDR3 DNA is TGTGCCACCAGCAGTAACTCCCGGGACAACCAAGAGACCCAGTACTTC. It codes for CATSSNSRDNQETQYF.

The V call is TRBV5-4, the J call TRBJ1-4, with a possible D match to TRBD1 (6 bases). Germline CDR1 is SGHNT and CDR2 is YYREEE (reference sequence). CDR3 length equals 15 residues. Trimming took 4 bases from V and 8 from J, leaving 18 bases between them. The CDR3 sequence is CASSVNRVATEKLFF. CDR3 in DNA: TGTGCCAGCAGCGTGAACAGGGTGGCAACGGAAAAACTGTTTTTT.

The gene calls are TRBV13 and TRBJ1-6; D call uncertain. The CDR3 sequence is 14 residues long. Per the germline V gene, CDR1 is PRHDT and CDR2 is FYEKMQ (reference sequence). Trimming stripped 7 bases from V and 0 bases from J, with 7 bases between. The DNA for the CDR3 is TGTGCCAGCACATCGAGCTCCTATAATTCACCCCTCCACTTT. Protein product: CASTSSSYNSPLHF.

This sequence joins TRBV23-1 and TRBJ2-1, with 10 bases lining up with TRBD1. Being an ORF, TRBV23-1 has a function that is uncertain. This CDR3 comprises 19 residues. V was clipped by 7 bases and J by 2 bases; unmatched bases: 17. The CDR3: CASTGVDRGLPGTYNEQFF. The DNA for the CDR3 is TGCGCCAGCACTGGGGTTGACAGGGGGCTTCCGGGAACCTACAATGAGCAGTTCTTC.

The V call is TRBV19, the J call TRBJ2-1; TRBD2 aligns across 13 bases. J was trimmed by 7 bases and V by 3 bases; bases with no gene match: 3. Germline loops: CDR1 LNHDA, CDR2 SQIVND (reference sequence). This CDR3 has 15 residues. The CDR3 spells CASSMTSGRSNEQFF. The CDR3 bases are TGTGCCAGTAGTATGACTAGCGGGAGGTCTAATGAGCAGTTCTTC.

V is TRBV7-3 and J is TRBJ2-5, with D possibly TRBD2 on 6 matching bases. CDR1 is SGHTA, CDR2 FQGTGA, per germline. The CDR3 has 15 residues. V lost 2 bases and J lost 5, with 15 bases in between. The CDR3 DNA is TGTGCCAGCAGCTTAGTGGCGCGAGGGAGGGAGACCCAGTACTTC. It specifies CASSLVARGRETQYF.

This chain joins TRBV30 and TRBJ2-1; D is possibly TRBD2 (5 bases). Trimming removed 5 bases from V and 5 bases from J, with 10 bases in between. Germline-derived CDR1 and CDR2 are GTSNPN and SVGIG (reference sequence). The CDR3 sequence is 12 residues long. In DNA, the CDR3 is TGTGCCTGGGGGAGAGGCAACAATGAGCAGTTCTTC. Its translation: CAWGRGNNEQFF.

This clone has more than one count but fewer than ten. This chain links TRBV10-3 with TRBJ2-3, with TRBD2 matching over 8 bases. Germline loops: CDR1 ENHRY, CDR2 SYGVKD. This CDR3 comprises 18 residues. V lost 2 bases, J lost 4 bases, and 14 bases stayed unmatched. DNA of the CDR3: TGTGCCATCAGTGAGGGGCAACTAGCGGAGGCTAGATCAGATACGCAGTATTTT. Its translation: CAISEGQLAEARSDTQYF.

This chain links TRBV27 with TRBJ1-1, with 10 bases matching TRBD1. J lost 6 bases, V lost 3 bases, and 7 bases had no gene match. The CDR3 is made up of 15 amino acids. From germline, CDR1 is MNHEY and CDR2 SMNVEV (reference sequence). CDR3 loop: CASSFMDRGTAEAFF. The CDR3 DNA follows: TGTGCCAGCAGTTTTATGGACAGGGGGACAGCTGAAGCTTTCTTT.

The chain links TRBV11-2 to TRBJ2-1; 9 bases align to TRBD2. Germline V gene sequence: CDR1 SGHAT, CDR2 FQNNGV. This CDR3 has 17 amino acids. Trimming took 4 bases from V and 7 from J; bases not matched to a gene: 14. The chain's CDR3 is CASSSTAGLASLNEQFF. The DNA for the CDR3 is TGTGCCAGCAGCTCGACCGCGGGACTAGCTAGTCTAAATGAGCAGTTCTTC.

V and J are TRBV5-1 and TRBJ2-5; TRBD2 is a possible D gene (6 bases). CDR1 and CDR2 (germline): SGHRS, YFSETQ. V lost 4 bases and J lost 4, with 11 bases in between. The CDR3 length is 13 residues. The CDR3 loop is CASSAGPLETQYF. The CDR3 region has the DNA TGCGCCAGCAGCGCGGGACCGTTAGAGACCCAGTACTTC.

CDR3 DNA: TGTGCCAGCAGCGGTGGATTGGCGGGATACTCCAGTAGCTATAGCACAGATACGCAGTATTTT. Translating gives CASSGGLAGYSSSYSTDTQYF. The chain is built from TRBV9 and TRBJ2-3, with a tentative D call TRBD2 (6 bases). The V end was cut by 3 bases, the J end by 0 bases, with 29 bases between. The CDR3 is 21 residues long. Germline V lookup: CDR1 SGDLS, CDR2 YYNGEE.

The chain uses TRBV4-3 and TRBJ2-1; 8 bases fit TRBD2. Per germline, CDR1 LGHNA and CDR2 YSLEER. There are 16 residues in the CDR3. J was trimmed by 7 bases and V by 0 bases; bases with no gene match: 8. CDR3 bases: TGCGCCAGCAGCCAAGACCATCGGGAGGGACTTAATGAGCAGTTCTTC. It codes for CASSQDHREGLNEQFF.

The CDR3 loop reads CASSYSGFGSGTEAFF. The CDR3 nucleotides read TGTGCCAGCAGTTACTCTGGATTTGGGTCGGGCACTGAAGCTTTCTTT. The chain joins TRBV6-5 to TRBJ1-1; D gene unclear. The CDR3 is 16 amino acids. Looked up from germline, CDR1 is MNHEY and CDR2 is SVGAGI. The ends were cut back, 0 bases at V and 4 bases at J, with 15 bases in the middle.

This clone was observed a handful of times. The rearrangement links TRBV15 to TRBJ1-4, with TRBD1 matching 8 bases. Unmatched junction bases numbered 7, after V lost 3 bases and J lost 4 bases. The CDR3 totals 16 residues. Germline CDR1 reads LNHNV; CDR2 reads YYDKDF (reference sequence). The CDR3 sequence: CATSRYRDRNNEKLFF. CDR3 DNA sequence: TGTGCCACCAGCAGGTACCGGGACAGGAATAATGAAAAACTGTTTTTT.

In its sample, this clone was seen a few times. The chain recombines TRBV15 with TRBJ2-7, with 9 bases aligning to TRBD2. V shed 0 bases, J shed 5 bases, and the junction held 5 bases outside the gene matches. Germline lookup yields CDR1 LNHNV and CDR2 YYDKDF (reference sequence). The CDR3 extends over 15 amino acids. The CDR3 DNA reads TGTGCCACCAGCAGAGATTTGGGGACTAGCAACGAGCAGTACTTC. Amino acid sequence: CATSRDLGTSNEQYF.

This chain joins TRBV9 and TRBJ2-1; 7 bases agree with TRBD2. This CDR3 comprises 18 residues. Germline V CDR1 and CDR2: SGDLS, YYNGEE. V lost 2 bases and J lost 3; bases outside the gene matches: 14. The CDR3 DNA sequence: TGTGCCAGCAGCGTCGGGATAGGGTGGGAGGGTAGCTACAATGAGCAGTTCTTC. It codes for CASSVGIGWEGSYNEQFF.